The 5 T cell receptor beta chains below come from one sample, sequenced in a study of blood T cells in healthy people across ages. Sample-barcoded 5' priming and a J-beta primer mix drove a second PCR of about 6 to 11 cycles. One entry per CDR3 protein results from TCRdb running MiXCR on the 5' RACE reads. The sample has about 1,500,000 distinct CDR3 sequences, roughly 40% seen once; the top ten hold under 8%. The material sequenced was blood. All receptors derive from a woman between 18 and 29 years old in good health.

The V call is TRBV29-1, the J call TRBJ1-1; 7 bases are shared with TRBD1. The CDR3 runs 14 residues. Unmatched junction bases numbered 5, after V lost 1 base and J lost 3 bases. CDR1 SQVTM and CDR2 ANQGSEA come from the germline V gene. CDR3 in DNA: TGCAGCGTTGAAGCACAGGGGCGTTACACTGAAGCTTTCTTT. This gives the protein CSVEAQGRYTEAFF. The variable domain in full, completed from reference TRBV29-1 and TRBJ1-1, reads SAVISQKPSRDICQRGTSLTIQCQVDSQVTMMFWYRQQPGQSLTLIATANQGSEATYESGFVIDKFPISRPNLTFSTLTVSNMSPEDSSIYLCSVEAQGRYTEAFFGQGTRLTVV.

In its sample, this clonotype was seen a few times. This rearrangement joins TRBV20-1 to TRBJ2-1; 11 bases map to TRBD2. CDR3 length: 16 amino acids. Trimming took 2 bases from V and 6 from J; bases not matched to a gene: 9. Germline V gene sequence: CDR1 DFQATT, CDR2 SNEGSKA (reference sequence). Written as DNA, the CDR3 is TGCAGTGCTAGACACCCCACTAGCGGGAGTATCAATGAGCAGTTCTTC. Its translation is CSARHPTSGSINEQFF.

This clonotype showed up just a few times. The V call is TRBV7-2, the J call TRBJ2-3; D uncertain. CDR1 and CDR2 (germline): SGHTA, FQGNSA. The CDR3 extends over 13 amino acids. Trimming pared 3 bases from V and 5 bases from J, leaving 9 bases between. Here the CDR3 DNA reads TGTGCCAGCAGCTTCCGGGTACTAGATACGCAGTATTTT. As protein: CASSFRVLDTQYF.

The rearrangement links TRBV7-8 to TRBJ1-2; TRBD1 is a possible D gene (5 bases). Germline assignment: CDR1 SGHVS and CDR2 FQNEAQ. This CDR3 comprises 14 residues. The V gene lost 0 bases and the J gene lost 6 bases, with 11 bases spanning the gap. CDR3 coding DNA: TGTGCCAGCAGCTTAGCGGGGCAACCGGATGGCTACACCTTC. Translation gives CASSLAGQPDGYTF.

The chain has TRBV27 and TRBJ2-1, with 14 bases matching TRBD2. The germline gives CDR1 MNHEY, CDR2 SMNVEV (reference sequence). CDR3 length equals 17 residues. The V segment lost 1 base and the J segment 7 bases; nucleotides outside the gene matches: 6. CDR3 region: CASSLLRGLAGGNEQFF. CDR3 bases: TGTGCCAGCAGTTTATTAAGAGGACTAGCGGGAGGTAATGAGCAGTTCTTC.